This T cell receptor beta chain was retrieved from a study of T-cell reconstitution after alpha-beta-depleted transplantation in children (dated by TCRdb to 2015 to 2016). With regard to the full study: Using TCR repertoire profiling, the study quantitatively followed how T-cell immune reconstitution unfolded in children after TCRalphabeta/CD19-depleted allogeneic hematopoietic cell transplantation.

The CDR3 holds 15 amino acids from the cysteine to the phenylalanine. This entry keeps only the CDR3 DNA: 45 bases, framed from base 1. V loses 6 bases, J loses 0 bases, and the germline ends lie 12 bases apart. This clonotype was recorded a few times. The specificity of this receptor is unknown. Base-call qualities are not available, and no considerably larger clone is one nucleotide away. The method was PCR. For sequencing, an Illumina HiSeq 2500 was employed. TCR libraries were prepared with molecular barcoding, using unique molecular identifiers to normalize TCRbeta repertoire quantification. In-frame beta chains were kept once TCRdb had trimmed the public reads at Q25 with fastp and called clones with MiXCR. A single entry per CDR3 protein holds the most common genes and DNA from its merged rows. The sample table records about 640,000 distinct CDR3 sequences; about 15% of these occur just once. Under 1.2% of the sample goes to the ten largest clones.

Sequences were derived from PBMCs from the stem cell graft donor, sampled from the stem cell graft. The rearranged chain carries TRBV12-3 or TRBV12-4 and TRBJ1-5; too little of a D gene remains to name it. This receptor was obtained from a human donor who donated a stem cell graft to a child with acute myeloid leukemia. The CDR3 reads as follows: CASSSNPGSNQPQHF. In nucleotide form, the sequence is TGTGCCAGCAGCTCCAACCCGGGTAGCAATCAGCCCCAGCATTTT.